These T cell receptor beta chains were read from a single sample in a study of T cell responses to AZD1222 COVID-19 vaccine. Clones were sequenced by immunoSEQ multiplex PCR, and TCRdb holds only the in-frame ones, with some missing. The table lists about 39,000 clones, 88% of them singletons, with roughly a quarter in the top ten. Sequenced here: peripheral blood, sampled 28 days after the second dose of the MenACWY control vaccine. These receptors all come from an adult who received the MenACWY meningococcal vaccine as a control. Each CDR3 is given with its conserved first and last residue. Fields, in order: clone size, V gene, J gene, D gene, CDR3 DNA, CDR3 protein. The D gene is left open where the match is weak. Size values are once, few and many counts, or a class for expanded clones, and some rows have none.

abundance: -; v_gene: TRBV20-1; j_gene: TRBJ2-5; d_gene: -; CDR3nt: TGCAGTCCAGGCGAGACCCAGTACTTC; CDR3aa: CSPGETQYF
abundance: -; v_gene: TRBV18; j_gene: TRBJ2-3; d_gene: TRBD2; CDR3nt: TGTGCCAGCTCACCACGGCTAGCGGGAGGGGCAGATACGCAGTATTTT; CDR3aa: CASSPRLAGGADTQYF
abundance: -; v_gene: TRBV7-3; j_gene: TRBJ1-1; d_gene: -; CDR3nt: TGTGCCAGCAGCCCGGGACCTAACACTGAAGCTTTCTTT; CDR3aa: CASSPGPNTEAFF
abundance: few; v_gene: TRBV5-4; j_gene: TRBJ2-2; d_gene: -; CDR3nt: TGTGCCAGCAGCCCAGAGGGGGGGCGAACCGGGGAGCTGTTTTTT; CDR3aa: CASSPEGGRTGELFF
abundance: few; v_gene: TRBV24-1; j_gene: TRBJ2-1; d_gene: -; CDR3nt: TGTGCCACCTCCCCGGGGACCTACAATGAGCAGTTCTTC; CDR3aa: CATSPGTYNEQFF
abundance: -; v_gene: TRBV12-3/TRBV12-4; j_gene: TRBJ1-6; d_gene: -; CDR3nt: TGTGCCAGCAGCGACCTGGGTTCACCCCTCCACTTT; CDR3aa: CASSDLGSPLHF
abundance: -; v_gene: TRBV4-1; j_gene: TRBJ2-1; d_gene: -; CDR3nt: TGCGCCAGCAGCCAAGATTTTTACAATGAGCAGTTCTTC; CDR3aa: CASSQDFYNEQFF
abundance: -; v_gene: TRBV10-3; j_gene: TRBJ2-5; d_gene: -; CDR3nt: TGTGCCATCACGAAAGGGGTACAAGAGACCCAGTACTTC; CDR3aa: CAITKGVQETQYF
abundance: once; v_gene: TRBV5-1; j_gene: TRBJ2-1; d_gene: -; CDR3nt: TGCGCCAGCAGCCCGGGGCCGGGGGAGCAGTTCTTC; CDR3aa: CASSPGPGEQFF
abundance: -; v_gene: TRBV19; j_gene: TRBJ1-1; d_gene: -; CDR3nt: TGTGCCAGTAGTAGCCGACACAACACTGAAGCTTTCTTT; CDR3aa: CASSSRHNTEAFF
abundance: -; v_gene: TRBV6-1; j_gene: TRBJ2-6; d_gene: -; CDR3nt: TGTGCCAGCAGTGAAGGGGTCGAGGCCAACGTCCTGACTTTC; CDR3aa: CASSEGVEANVLTF
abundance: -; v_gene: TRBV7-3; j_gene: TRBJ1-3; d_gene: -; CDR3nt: TGTGCCAGCAGCGACGGGGGGACTCCTGGAAACACCATATATTTT; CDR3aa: CASSDGGTPGNTIYF
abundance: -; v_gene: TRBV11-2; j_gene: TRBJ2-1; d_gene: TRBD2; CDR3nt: TGTGCCAGCAGCTCCCGACTAGCTAGGAGCAATGAGCAGTTCTTC; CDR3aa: CASSSRLARSNEQFF
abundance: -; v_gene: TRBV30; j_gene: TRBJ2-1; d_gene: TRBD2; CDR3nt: TGTGCCTGGGACGGACTAGCGGTCTACAATGAGCAGTTCTTC; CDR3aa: CAWDGLAVYNEQFF
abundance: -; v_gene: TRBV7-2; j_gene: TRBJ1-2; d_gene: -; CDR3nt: TGTGCCAGCAGCTTAGCCCCCCCTAACTATGGCTACACCTTC; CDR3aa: CASSLAPPNYGYTF
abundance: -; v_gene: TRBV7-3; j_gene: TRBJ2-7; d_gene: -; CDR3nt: TGTGCCAGCAGCTTAAGAAGGGACGACGAGCAGTACTTC; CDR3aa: CASSLRRDDEQYF
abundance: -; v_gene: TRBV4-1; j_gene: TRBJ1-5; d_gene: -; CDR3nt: TGCGCCAGCAGCCAAGATATACAGGGTAAACAGCCCCAGCATTTT; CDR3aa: CASSQDIQGKQPQHF
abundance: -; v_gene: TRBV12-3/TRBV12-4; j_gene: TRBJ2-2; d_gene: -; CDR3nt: TGTGCCAGCAGTTCCATCACCGGGGAGCTGTTTTTT; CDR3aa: CASSSITGELFF
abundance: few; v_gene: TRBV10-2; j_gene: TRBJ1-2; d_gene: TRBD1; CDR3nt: TGCGCCAGCAGGTTCCTCCCCGGGACAGAATATGGCTACACCTTC; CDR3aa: CASRFLPGTEYGYTF
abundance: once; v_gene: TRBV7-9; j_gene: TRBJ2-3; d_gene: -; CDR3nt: TGTGCCAGCAGGACGGGCACAGATACGCAGTATTTT; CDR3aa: CASRTGTDTQYF
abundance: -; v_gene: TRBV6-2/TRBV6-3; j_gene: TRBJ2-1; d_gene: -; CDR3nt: TGTGCCAGCAGTTACCCGACTGGGGGCTCCTACAATGAGCAGTTCTTC; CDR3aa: CASSYPTGGSYNEQFF
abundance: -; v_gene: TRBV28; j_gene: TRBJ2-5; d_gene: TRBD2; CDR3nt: TGTGCCAGCAGTTCAGCGGGAGGGCCGAAGACCCAGTACTTC; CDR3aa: CASSSAGGPKTQYF
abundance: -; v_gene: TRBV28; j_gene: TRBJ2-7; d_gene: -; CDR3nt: TGTGCCAGCAGTCTACTCGCGATTAGGGCCGACGAGCAGTACTTC; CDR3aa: CASSLLAIRADEQYF
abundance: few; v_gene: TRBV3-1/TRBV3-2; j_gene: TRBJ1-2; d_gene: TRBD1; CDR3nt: TGTGCCAGCAGCCAAGAGGGGCGGACAGGGGTGAAGAGCTACACCTTC; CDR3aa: CASSQEGRTGVKSYTF
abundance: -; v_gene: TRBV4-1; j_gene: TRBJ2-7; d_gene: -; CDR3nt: TGCGCCAGCAGCCAAGTCGTGACAAGCTACGAGCAGTACTTC; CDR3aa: CASSQVVTSYEQYF
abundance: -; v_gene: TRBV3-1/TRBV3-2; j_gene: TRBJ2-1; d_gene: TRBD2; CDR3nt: TGTGCCAGCAGCCTGCTAGCGGGAGGGCCCTCTTTTAGCTACAATGAGCAGTTCTTC; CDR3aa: CASSLLAGGPSFSYNEQFF
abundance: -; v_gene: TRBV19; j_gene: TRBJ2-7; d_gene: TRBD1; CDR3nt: TGTGCCAGTAGTGAACCGGGACAGGGGGCCTACGAGCAGTACTTC; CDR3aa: CASSEPGQGAYEQYF
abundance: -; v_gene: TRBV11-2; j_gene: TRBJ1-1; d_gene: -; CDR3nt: TGTGCCAGCAGCTCAACAGTGAACACTGAAGCTTTCTTT; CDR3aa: CASSSTVNTEAFF
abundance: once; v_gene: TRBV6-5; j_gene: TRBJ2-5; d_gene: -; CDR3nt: TGTGCCAGCAGTTCCCGAGAGACCCAGTACTTC; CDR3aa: CASSSRETQYF
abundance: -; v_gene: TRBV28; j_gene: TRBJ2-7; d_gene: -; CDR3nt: TGTGCCAGCGGGATTGGGTCCTACGAGCAGTACTTC; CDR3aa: CASGIGSYEQYF
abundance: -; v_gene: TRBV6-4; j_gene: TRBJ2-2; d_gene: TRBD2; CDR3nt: TGTGCCAGCAGTGTATCACGGACTAGCCTGAACACCGGGGAGCTGTTTTTT; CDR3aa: CASSVSRTSLNTGELFF
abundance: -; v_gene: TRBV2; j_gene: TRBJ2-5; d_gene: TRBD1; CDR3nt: TGTGCCAGCAGTCGGGACAGGGGGTTCCAAGAGACCCAGTACTTC; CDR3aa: CASSRDRGFQETQYF
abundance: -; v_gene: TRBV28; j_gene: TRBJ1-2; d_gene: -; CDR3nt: TGTGCCAGCACGGCGGGTACAGCCGCTAACTATGGCTACACCTTC; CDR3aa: CASTAGTAANYGYTF
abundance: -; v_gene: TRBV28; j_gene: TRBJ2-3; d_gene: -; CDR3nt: TGTGCCAGCAGTTTTGGAGATACGCAGTATTTT; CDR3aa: CASSFGDTQYF
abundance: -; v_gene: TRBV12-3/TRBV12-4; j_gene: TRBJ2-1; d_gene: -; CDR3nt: TGTGCCAGCAGCCAAAGTAGGGGGGGGCAGTTCTTC; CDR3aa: CASSQSRGGQFF
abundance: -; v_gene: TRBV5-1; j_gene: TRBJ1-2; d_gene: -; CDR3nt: TGCGCCAGCAGCTTGGGGGAGCGAGTGTACTATGGCTACACCTTC; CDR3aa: CASSLGERVYYGYTF
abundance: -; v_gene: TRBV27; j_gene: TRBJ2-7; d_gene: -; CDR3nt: TGTGCCAGCAGTTCTAGACCCATAGCTAGCGAGCAGTACTTC; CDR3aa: CASSSRPIASEQYF
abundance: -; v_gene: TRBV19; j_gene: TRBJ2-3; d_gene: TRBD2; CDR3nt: TGTGCCAGTAGTACGGCTAGCGGGAGAGTAGATACGCAGTATTTT; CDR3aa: CASSTASGRVDTQYF
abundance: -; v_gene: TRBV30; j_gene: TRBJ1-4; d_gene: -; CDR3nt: TGTGCCTGGAGTCCAGCCCGGGGCAGTGCTAATGAAAAACTGTTTTTT; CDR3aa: CAWSPARGSANEKLFF
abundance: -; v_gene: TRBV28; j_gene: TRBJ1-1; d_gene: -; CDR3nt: TGTGCCAGCAGTCTCGGACAGTATGAAGCTTTCTTT; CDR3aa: CASSLGQYEAFF
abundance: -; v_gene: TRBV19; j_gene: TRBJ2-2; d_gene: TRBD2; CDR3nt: TGTGCCAGTAGGATCTCGGGACTAGCGTTTGCGAACACCGGGGAGCTGTTTTTT; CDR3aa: CASRISGLAFANTGELFF
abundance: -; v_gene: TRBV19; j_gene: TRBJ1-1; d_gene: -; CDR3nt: TGTGCCAGTAGTATAGGTCACAGGCCGGGAGCTGAAGCTTTCTTT; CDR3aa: CASSIGHRPGAEAFF
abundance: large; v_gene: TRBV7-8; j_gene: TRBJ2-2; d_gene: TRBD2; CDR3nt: TGTGCCAGCAGCCCCGGAGCGGGAAATGTTGAGGAGCTGTTTTTT; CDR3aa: CASSPGAGNVEELFF
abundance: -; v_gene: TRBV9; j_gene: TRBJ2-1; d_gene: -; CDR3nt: TGTGCCAGCAGCATGGGGCAGTTCTTC; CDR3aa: CASSMGQFF
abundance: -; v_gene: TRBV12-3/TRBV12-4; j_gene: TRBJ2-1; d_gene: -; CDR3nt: TGTGCCAGCAGTTTAAATAGGGGTAATGAGCAGTTCTTC; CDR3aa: CASSLNRGNEQFF
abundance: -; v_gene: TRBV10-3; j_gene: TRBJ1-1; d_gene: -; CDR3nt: TGTGCCGTACAGGCGTTGAACACTGAAGCTTTCTTT; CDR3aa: CAVQALNTEAFF
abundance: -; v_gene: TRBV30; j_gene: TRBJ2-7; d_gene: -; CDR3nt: TGTGCCTGGAGCGCTGGGGGCTACGAGCAGTACTTC; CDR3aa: CAWSAGGYEQYF
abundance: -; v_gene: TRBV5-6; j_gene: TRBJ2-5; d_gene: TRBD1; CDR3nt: TGTGCCAGCAGCTTACAGGGGGCACGGGAGACCCAGTACTTC; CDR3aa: CASSLQGARETQYF
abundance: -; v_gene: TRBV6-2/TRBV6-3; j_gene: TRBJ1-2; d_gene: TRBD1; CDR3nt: TGTGCCAGCAGTTGGGGACAGGAGGGCCATGGCTACACCTTC; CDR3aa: CASSWGQEGHGYTF
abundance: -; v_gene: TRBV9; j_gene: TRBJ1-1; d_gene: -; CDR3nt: TGTGCCAGCAGCAGAGAGACAGATTACACTGAAGCTTTCTTT; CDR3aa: CASSRETDYTEAFF